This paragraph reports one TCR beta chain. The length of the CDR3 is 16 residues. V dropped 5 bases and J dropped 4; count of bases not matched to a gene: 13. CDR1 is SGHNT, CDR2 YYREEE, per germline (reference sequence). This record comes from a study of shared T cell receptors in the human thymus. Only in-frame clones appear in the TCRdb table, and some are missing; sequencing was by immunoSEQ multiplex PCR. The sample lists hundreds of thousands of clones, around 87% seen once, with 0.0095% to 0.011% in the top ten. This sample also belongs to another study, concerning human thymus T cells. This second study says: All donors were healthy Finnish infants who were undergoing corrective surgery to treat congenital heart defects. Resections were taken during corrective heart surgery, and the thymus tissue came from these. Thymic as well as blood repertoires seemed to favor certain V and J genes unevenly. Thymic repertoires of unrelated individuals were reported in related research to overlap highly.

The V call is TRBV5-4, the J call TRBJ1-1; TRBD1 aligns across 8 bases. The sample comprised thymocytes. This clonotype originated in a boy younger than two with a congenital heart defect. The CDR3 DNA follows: TGTGCCAGCAGTCCCTGGACAGGGCGTTATGGCACTGAAGCTTTCTTT. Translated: CASSPWTGRYGTEAFF. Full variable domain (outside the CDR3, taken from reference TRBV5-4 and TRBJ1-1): ETGVTQSPTHLIKTRGQQVTLRCSSQSGHNTVSWYQQALGQGPQFIFQYYREEENGRGNFPPRFSGLQFPNYSSELNVNALELDDSALYLCASSPWTGRYGTEAFFGQGTRLTVV.